A single sample gave rise to the 6 T cell receptor beta chains below, sequenced in a study of T cells in Graves' hyperthyroidism and ophthalmopathy. RNA transcripts were the template for amplifying TCR beta CDR3 regions. In the first-round RT-PCR of the TCR CDR3, the HTBI primer set was used. TCRdb re-called the multiplex PCR reads through MiXCR, storing one row per CDR3 protein. The table shows hundreds of thousands of distinct CDR3 sequences, with around 16% occurring only once. Input material: blood. These receptors were collected from a woman under 30 with Graves' hyperthyroidism.

This clonotype was detected ten times or more. The J gene is TRBJ1-1, the V gene TRBV6-2 or TRBV6-3, with D possibly being TRBD1 (6 bases). V lost 2 bases to trimming and J lost 1 base, with 17 bases between them. Per germline, CDR1 MNHEY and CDR2 SVGEGT. The CDR3 covers 17 residues. The CDR3 protein is CASSYAGADTSNTEAFF. CDR3 coding DNA: TGTGCCAGCAGTTACGCGGGGGCCGACACCTCGAACACTGAAGCTTTCTTT.

This clonotype has only a few counts. The junction and the germline gene differ at one end; a read error may be behind it. The gene calls are TRBV5-1 and TRBJ2-3, with D maybe TRBD2 (5 bases). The CDR3 loop spans 14 amino acids. Germline-derived CDR1 and CDR2 are SGHRS and YFSETQ. CDR3 in amino acids: CASSLSGGSDTQYF. In DNA form, the CDR3 reads TGTGCCAGCAGCCTTTCGGGCGGGTCAGATACGCAGTATTTT.

The chain's CDR3 is CSASSGDPYGTIDEQFF. CDR3 DNA sequence: TGCAGTGCTAGTTCAGGGGACCCATACGGGACAATCGATGAGCAGTTCTTC. V and J are TRBV20-1 and TRBJ2-1, with D perhaps TRBD1 (6 bases). Germline lookup yields CDR1 DFQATT and CDR2 SNEGSKA (reference sequence). The length of the CDR3 is 17 residues. Trimming removed 3 bases from V and 8 bases from J, with 26 bases in between.

On this clonotype: Sequence at one end of the junction differs from germline and may be a read error. The gene calls are TRBV7-9 and TRBJ2-1; TRBD2 matches 14 bases. The CDR3 is 18 amino acids. Germline CDR1 SEHNR, CDR2 FQNEAQ (reference sequence). CDR3: CASSLRLAGGSSYNGQFF. CDR3 bases: TGTGCCAGCAGCTTAAGACTAGCGGGGGGGAGCTCCTACAATGGGCAGTTCTTC.

This clonotype was seen many times. The chain uses TRBV6-2 or TRBV6-3 and TRBJ1-1, with TRBD1 matching over 9 bases. Trimming cost V 0 bases and J 4 bases; bases outside gene matches: 3. Per the germline V gene, CDR1 is MNHEY and CDR2 is SVGEGT. The CDR3 has 15 residues. CDR3 nucleotide sequence: TGTGCCAGCAGTTACTCGAGGGACAGGGCCACTGAAGCTTTCTTT. Amino acid sequence: CASSYSRDRATEAFF.

This clonotype was observed a handful of times. V usage is TRBV7-6 and J usage is TRBJ2-5; 9 bases map to TRBD2. V lost 0 bases, J lost 1 base, and 9 bases stayed unmatched. CDR1 and CDR2 (germline): SGHVS, FNYEAQ. The CDR3 length is 18 residues. CDR3 residues: CASSLASRLAEIQETQYF. CDR3 in DNA: TGTGCCAGCAGCTTAGCGAGCAGACTAGCGGAGATCCAAGAGACCCAGTACTTC.